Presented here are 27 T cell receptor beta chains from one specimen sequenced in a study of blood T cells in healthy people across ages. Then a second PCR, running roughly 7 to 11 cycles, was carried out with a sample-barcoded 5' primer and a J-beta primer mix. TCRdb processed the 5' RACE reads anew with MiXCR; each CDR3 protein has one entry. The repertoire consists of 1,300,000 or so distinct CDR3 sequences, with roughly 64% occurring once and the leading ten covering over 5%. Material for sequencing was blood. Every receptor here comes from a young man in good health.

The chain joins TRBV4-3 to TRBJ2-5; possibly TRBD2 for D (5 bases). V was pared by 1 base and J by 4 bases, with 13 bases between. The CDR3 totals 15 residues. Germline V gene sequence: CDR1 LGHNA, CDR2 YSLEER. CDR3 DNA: TGCGCCAGCAGCCAAGGGACTGGATATCCAGAGACCCAGTACTTC. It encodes CASSQGTGYPETQYF.

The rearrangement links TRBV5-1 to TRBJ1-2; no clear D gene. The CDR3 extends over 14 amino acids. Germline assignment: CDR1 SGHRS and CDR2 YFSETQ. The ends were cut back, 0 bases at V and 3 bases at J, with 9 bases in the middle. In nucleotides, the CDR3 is TGCGCCAGCAGCTTGGGGTACCGGGACTATGGCTACACCTTC. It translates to CASSLGYRDYGYTF.

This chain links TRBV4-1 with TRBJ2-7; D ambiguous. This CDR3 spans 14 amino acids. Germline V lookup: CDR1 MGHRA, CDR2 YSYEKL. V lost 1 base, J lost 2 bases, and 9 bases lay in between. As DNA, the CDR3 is TGCGCCAGCAGCCAAGTAGGGAAACCCTACGAGCAGTACTTC. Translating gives CASSQVGKPYEQYF.

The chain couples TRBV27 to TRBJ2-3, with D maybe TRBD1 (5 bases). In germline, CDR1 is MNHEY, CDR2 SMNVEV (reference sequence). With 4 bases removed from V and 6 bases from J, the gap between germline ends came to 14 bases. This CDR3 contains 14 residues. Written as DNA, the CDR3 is TGTGCCAGCAGTTATACTCAGGACACGGATACGCAGTATTTT. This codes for CASSYTQDTDTQYF.

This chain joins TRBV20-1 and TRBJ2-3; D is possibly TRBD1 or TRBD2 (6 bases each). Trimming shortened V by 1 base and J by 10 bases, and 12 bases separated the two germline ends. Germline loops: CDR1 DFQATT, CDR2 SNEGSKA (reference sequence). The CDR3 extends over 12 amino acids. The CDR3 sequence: CSARVTGAAQYF. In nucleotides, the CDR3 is TGCAGTGCTAGAGTGACGGGGGCTGCGCAGTATTTT.

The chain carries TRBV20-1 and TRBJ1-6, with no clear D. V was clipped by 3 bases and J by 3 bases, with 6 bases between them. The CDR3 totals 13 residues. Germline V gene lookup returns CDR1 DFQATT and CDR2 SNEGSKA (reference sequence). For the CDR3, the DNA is TGCAGTGCTAGCAGTGACTATAATTCACCCCTCCACTTT. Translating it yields CSASSDYNSPLHF.

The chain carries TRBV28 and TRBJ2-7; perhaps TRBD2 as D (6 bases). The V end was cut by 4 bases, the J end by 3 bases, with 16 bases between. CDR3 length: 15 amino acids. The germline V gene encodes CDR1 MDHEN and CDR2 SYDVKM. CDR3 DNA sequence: TGTGCCAGCAGTTCCCGGGTGGTGGGGGGCTACGAGCAGTACTTC. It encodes CASSSRVVGGYEQYF. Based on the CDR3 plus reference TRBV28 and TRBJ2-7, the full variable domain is DVKVTQSSRYLVKRTGEKVFLECVQDMDHENMFWYRQDPGLGLRLIYFSYDVKMKEKGDIPEGYSVSREKKERFSLILESASTNQTSMYLCASSSRVVGGYEQYFGPGTRLTVT.

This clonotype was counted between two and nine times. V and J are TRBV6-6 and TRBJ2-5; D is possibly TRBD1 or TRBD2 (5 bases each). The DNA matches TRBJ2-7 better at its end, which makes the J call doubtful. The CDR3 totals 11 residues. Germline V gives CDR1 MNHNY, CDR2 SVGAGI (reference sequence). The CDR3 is CASDRGPEQYF. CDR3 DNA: TGTGCCAGCGACCGGGGACCCGAGCAGTACTTC.

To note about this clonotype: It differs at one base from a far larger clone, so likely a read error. The DNA for the CDR3 is TGTGTCAGCAGTTCAGGCTACGAGCAGTACTTC. Translated: CVSSSGYEQYF. The chain has TRBV12-3 or TRBV12-4 and TRBJ2-7; no clear D gene. CDR3 length equals 11 residues.

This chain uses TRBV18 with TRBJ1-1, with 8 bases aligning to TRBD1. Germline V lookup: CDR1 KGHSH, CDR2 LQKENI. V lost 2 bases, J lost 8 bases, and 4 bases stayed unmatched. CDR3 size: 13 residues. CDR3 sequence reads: CASSPFRDREAFF. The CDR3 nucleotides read TGTGCCAGCTCACCATTCCGGGACAGGGAAGCTTTCTTT.

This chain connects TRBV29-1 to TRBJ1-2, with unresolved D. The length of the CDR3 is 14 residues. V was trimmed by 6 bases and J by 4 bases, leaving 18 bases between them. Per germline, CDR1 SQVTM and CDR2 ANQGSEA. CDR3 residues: CSVDAGYTGYGYTF. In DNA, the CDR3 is TGCAGCGTCGACGCAGGCTACACGGGCTATGGCTACACCTTC.

CDR3 bases: TGCGCCAGCAGCCAAGTACAGTACACCGGGGAGCAGTACTTC. It is translated as CASSQVQYTGEQYF. The rearrangement joins TRBV4-1 to TRBJ2-7; D gene unclear. V was cut by 1 base and J by 7 bases, with 14 bases left in between. This CDR3 region has 14 residues. In germline, CDR1 is MGHRA, CDR2 YSYEKL.

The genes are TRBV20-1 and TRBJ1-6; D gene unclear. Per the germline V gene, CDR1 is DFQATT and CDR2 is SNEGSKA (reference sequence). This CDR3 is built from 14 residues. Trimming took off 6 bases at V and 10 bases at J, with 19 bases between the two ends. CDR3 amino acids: CSAKDEAVRSPLHF. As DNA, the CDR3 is TGCAGTGCCAAAGACGAAGCGGTCCGCTCACCCCTCCACTTT.

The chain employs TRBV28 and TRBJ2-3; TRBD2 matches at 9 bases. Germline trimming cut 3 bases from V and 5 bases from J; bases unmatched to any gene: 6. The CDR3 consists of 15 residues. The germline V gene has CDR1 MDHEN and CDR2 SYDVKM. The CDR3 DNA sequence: TGTGCCAGCAGTTTCTCCAGCGGGAGGAGAGATACGCAGTATTTT. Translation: CASSFSSGRRDTQYF.

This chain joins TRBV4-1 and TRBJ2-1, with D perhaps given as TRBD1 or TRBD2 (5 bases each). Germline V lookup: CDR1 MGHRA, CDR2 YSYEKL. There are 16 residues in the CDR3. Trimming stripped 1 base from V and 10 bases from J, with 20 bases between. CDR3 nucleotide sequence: TGCGCCAGCAGCCAAGGAACCGGGACCCCCCTAGAGGAGCAGTTCTTC. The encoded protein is CASSQGTGTPLEEQFF.

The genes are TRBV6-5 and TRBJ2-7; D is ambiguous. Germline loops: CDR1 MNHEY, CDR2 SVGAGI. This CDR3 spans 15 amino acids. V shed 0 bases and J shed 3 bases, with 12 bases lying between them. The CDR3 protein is CASSYSGRVGYEQYF. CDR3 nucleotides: TGTGCCAGCAGTTACTCGGGAAGGGTTGGCTACGAGCAGTACTTC.

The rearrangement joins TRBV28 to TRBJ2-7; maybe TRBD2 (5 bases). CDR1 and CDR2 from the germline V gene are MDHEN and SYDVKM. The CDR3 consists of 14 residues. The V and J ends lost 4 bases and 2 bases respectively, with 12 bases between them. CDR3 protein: CASSYNSGAYEQYF. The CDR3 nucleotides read TGTGCCAGCAGTTACAACTCCGGGGCCTACGAGCAGTACTTC.

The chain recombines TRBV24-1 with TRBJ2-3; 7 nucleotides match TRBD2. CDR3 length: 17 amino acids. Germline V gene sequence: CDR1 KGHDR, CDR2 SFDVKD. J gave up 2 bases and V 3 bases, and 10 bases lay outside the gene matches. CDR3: CATSDPRLASTTDTQYF. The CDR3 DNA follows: TGTGCCACCAGTGATCCTAGACTAGCCTCCACCACAGATACGCAGTATTTT.

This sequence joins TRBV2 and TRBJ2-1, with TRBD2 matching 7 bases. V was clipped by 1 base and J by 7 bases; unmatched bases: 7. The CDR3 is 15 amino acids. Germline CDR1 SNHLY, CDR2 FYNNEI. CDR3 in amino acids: CASSEGLALGNEQFF. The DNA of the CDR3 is TGTGCCAGCAGTGAAGGACTAGCTTTGGGTAATGAGCAGTTCTTC.

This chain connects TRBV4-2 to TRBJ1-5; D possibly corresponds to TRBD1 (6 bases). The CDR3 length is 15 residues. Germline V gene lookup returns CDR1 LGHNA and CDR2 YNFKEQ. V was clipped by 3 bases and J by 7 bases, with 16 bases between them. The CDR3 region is CASSQEGQQEQPQHF. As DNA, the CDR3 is TGTGCCAGCAGCCAGGAAGGACAGCAGGAACAGCCCCAGCATTTT.

The CDR3 coding sequence is TGTGCCAGCAGTTCCCCCGGGTGGGGCGTCGACAATGAGCAGTTCTTC. Amino acid sequence: CASSSPGWGVDNEQFF. The chain recombines TRBV12-3 or TRBV12-4 with TRBJ2-1; perhaps TRBD1 as D (5 bases). The CDR3 is made up of 16 amino acids. V lost 4 bases and J lost 5, with 18 bases in between.

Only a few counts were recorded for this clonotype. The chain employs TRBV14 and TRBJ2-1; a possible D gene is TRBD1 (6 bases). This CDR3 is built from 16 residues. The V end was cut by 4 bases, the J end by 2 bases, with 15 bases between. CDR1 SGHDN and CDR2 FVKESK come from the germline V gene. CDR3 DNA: TGTGCCAGCAGCCCAGGGGCGGGTAGACCCTACAATGAGCAGTTCTTC. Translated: CASSPGAGRPYNEQFF.

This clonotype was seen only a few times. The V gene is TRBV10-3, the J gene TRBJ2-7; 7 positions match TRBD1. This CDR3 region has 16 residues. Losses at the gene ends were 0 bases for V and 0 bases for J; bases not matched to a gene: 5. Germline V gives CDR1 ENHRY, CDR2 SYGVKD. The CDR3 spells CAISESQSGGSYEQYF. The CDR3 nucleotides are TGTGCCATCAGTGAGTCTCAGTCAGGGGGCTCCTACGAGCAGTACTTC.

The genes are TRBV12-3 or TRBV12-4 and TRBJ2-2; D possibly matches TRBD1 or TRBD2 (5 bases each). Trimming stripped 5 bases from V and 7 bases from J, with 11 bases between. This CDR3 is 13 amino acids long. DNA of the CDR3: TGTGCCAGCAGTGGGACCTACTTCGGGGAGCTGTTTTTT. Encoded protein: CASSGTYFGELFF.

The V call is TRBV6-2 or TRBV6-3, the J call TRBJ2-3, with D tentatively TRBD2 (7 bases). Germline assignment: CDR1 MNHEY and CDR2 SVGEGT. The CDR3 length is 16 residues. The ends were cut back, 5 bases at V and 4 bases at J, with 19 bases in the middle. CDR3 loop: CASSRVGGGLPDTQYF. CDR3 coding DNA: TGTGCCAGCAGTCGTGTGGGCGGGGGCCTTCCAGATACGCAGTATTTT.

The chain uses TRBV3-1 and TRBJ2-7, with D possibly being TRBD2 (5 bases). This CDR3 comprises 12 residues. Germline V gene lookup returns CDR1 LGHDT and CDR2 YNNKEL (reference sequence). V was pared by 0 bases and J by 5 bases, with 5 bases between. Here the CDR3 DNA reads TGTGCCAGCAGCCAAGATAGCGACGAGCAGTACTTC. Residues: CASSQDSDEQYF.

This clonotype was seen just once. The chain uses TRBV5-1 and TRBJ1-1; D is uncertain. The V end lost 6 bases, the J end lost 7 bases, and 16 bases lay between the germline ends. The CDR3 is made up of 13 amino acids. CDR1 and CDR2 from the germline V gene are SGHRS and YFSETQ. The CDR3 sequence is CASKVVVAGEAFF. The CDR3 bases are TGCGCCAGCAAGGTGGTGGTGGCAGGTGAAGCTTTCTTT.